The subject of this entry is one T cell receptor (beta chain). The antigen remains undetermined. The same CDR3 arises from other DNA sequences in this sample as well. Both 60 Vbeta primers and 13 Jbeta primers went into the PCR. Per the original methods: Later, 65 million to 85 million unique TCR beta chains were counted in an analysis, and around 11 million of them were shared. Profiled with immunoSEQ multiplex PCR; TCRdb holds only in-frame clones, not every one. That table furnishes V, J and clone size, whereas the DNA furnished D and trimming. The table records tens of thousands of clones, 60% to 80% of them present only once. The data were taken from a study of cytomegalovirus exposure and HLA in healthy donors. Study background: HLA-typed donors were the source of around 77 million unique TCRs held in an early data release. Study-wide findings and caveats: It was reportedly the case that the classifier diagnosed cytomegalovirus status with high specificity and sensitivity. Across donors, most TCRs were seen rarely, yet some public ones were widespread.

Germline V gene lookup returns CDR1 SGHRS and CDR2 YFSETQ. After removal of 3 bases from V and 5 bases from J, the junction contained 5 bases not matched to a gene. The CDR3 totals 14 residues. This chain uses TRBV5-1 with TRBJ1-1; 9 bases match TRBD1. Sequenced input: PBMCs. This clonotype was obtained from a man aged 40-49 years in good health and CMV-seronegative. The DNA of the CDR3 is TGCGCCAGCAGCTCGGGACAGGGTAGAACTGAAGCTTTCTTT. Protein: CASSSGQGRTEAFF.